This is a list of T cell receptor beta chains from one sample in a study of cytomegalovirus exposure and HLA in healthy donors. Assay: immunoSEQ multiplex PCR; the TCRdb copy retains only in-frame clones and omits some. The repertoire holds about 160,000 clones, with roughly 91% as singletons. Sequenced: PBMCs. These receptor sequences come from a man between 18 and 29 years old in good health and CMV-seropositive. The CDR3 runs from the conserved cysteine through the conserved F or W. D genes are given only for firm matches. Expanded clones get a size class; other rows say once, few or many, or leave the size out.

v_call: TRBV7-7
j_call: TRBJ1-5
clone_size: once
d_call: .
cdr3_nt: TGTGCTAGCAGCGCCCCCCCAGGGGTTCAGGTTCAGCCCCAGCATTTT
cdr3_aa: CASSAPPGVQVQPQHF

v_call: TRBV7-9
j_call: TRBJ2-1
clone_size: .
d_call: TRBD2
cdr3_nt: TGTGCCAGCAGCTTAGGCGTTAGCGGGAGTGTTAATGAGCAGTTCTTC
cdr3_aa: CASSLGVSGSVNEQFF

v_call: TRBV6-1
j_call: TRBJ2-5
clone_size: .
d_call: .
cdr3_nt: TGTGCCAGCAGTGAACTAGCGCTACAAGAGACCCAGTACTTC
cdr3_aa: CASSELALQETQYF

v_call: TRBV5-4
j_call: TRBJ2-7
clone_size: .
d_call: TRBD1
cdr3_nt: TGTGCCAGCAGCTTGGGTCCGGGACAGAACTACGAGCAGTACTTC
cdr3_aa: CASSLGPGQNYEQYF

v_call: TRBV15
j_call: TRBJ2-3
clone_size: .
d_call: TRBD1
cdr3_nt: TGTGCCACCAAACCAGGGGGCGAGACAGATACGCAGTATTTT
cdr3_aa: CATKPGGETDTQYF

v_call: TRBV5-1
j_call: TRBJ2-1
clone_size: .
d_call: TRBD1
cdr3_nt: TGCGCCAGCAGCCTCCCGGGACAGGGGGCAGAAAATGAGCAGTTCTTC
cdr3_aa: CASSLPGQGAENEQFF

v_call: TRBV27
j_call: TRBJ2-7
clone_size: .
d_call: .
cdr3_nt: TGTGCCAGCAGTTTAGGGCGAACCTACGAGCAGTACTTC
cdr3_aa: CASSLGRTYEQYF

v_call: TRBV5-4
j_call: TRBJ2-3
clone_size: .
d_call: .
cdr3_nt: TGTGCCAGCAGCTTGGGCGGGGCCACAGATACGCAGTATTTT
cdr3_aa: CASSLGGATDTQYF

v_call: TRBV19
j_call: TRBJ2-1
clone_size: few
d_call: .
cdr3_nt: TGTGCCAGTAGCCCCAGGACAGTGAGTGAGCAGTTCTTC
cdr3_aa: CASSPRTVSEQFF

v_call: TRBV29-1
j_call: TRBJ1-2
clone_size: .
d_call: TRBD1
cdr3_nt: TGCAGCGTTGACGTAGGGGGCAGAGTCTATGGCTACACCTTC
cdr3_aa: CSVDVGGRVYGYTF

v_call: TRBV14
j_call: TRBJ2-3
clone_size: .
d_call: .
cdr3_nt: TGTGCCAGCAGCCAACTAGAGGCTACGCAGTATTTT
cdr3_aa: CASSQLEATQYF

v_call: TRBV5-1
j_call: TRBJ1-4
clone_size: .
d_call: .
cdr3_nt: TGCGCCAGCAGCCCGGCGGTAGGTGGTGAAAAACTGTTTTTT
cdr3_aa: CASSPAVGGEKLFF

v_call: TRBV18
j_call: TRBJ2-5
clone_size: .
d_call: TRBD1
cdr3_nt: TGTGCCAGCTCCCCAACCCAGACCCGTTGGACAGGACAAGAGACCCAGTACTTC
cdr3_aa: CASSPTQTRWTGQETQYF

v_call: TRBV11-2
j_call: TRBJ2-1
clone_size: .
d_call: TRBD1
cdr3_nt: TGTGCCAGCAGCTTCGCCGGGACAGCGACCGGTAATGAGCAGTTCTTC
cdr3_aa: CASSFAGTATGNEQFF

v_call: TRBV11-2
j_call: TRBJ2-5
clone_size: .
d_call: TRBD2
cdr3_nt: TGTGCCAGCAGCTTAGCCCCAACGGGGGGGGTTGAGGGTACCCAGTACTTC
cdr3_aa: CASSLAPTGGVEGTQYF

v_call: TRBV28
j_call: TRBJ1-2
clone_size: .
d_call: TRBD1
cdr3_nt: TGTGCCAGCACCGTAGGACAGGGCGACTATGGCTACACCTTC
cdr3_aa: CASTVGQGDYGYTF

v_call: TRBV7-7
j_call: TRBJ1-1
clone_size: once
d_call: .
cdr3_nt: TGTGCTAGCAGCTTAGAGGAGAGGAACACTGAAGCTTTCTTT
cdr3_aa: CASSLEERNTEAFF

v_call: TRBV6-5
j_call: TRBJ1-5
clone_size: .
d_call: .
cdr3_nt: TGTGCCAGCAGCCAGCGGGGAGCGAATCAGCCCCAGCATTTT
cdr3_aa: CASSQRGANQPQHF

v_call: TRBV5-6
j_call: TRBJ1-2
clone_size: .
d_call: .
cdr3_nt: TGTGCCAGCAGCTTGGAGAGGCAGAGACTATCTAACTATGGCTACACCTTC
cdr3_aa: CASSLERQRLSNYGYTF

v_call: TRBV21-1
j_call: TRBJ2-2
clone_size: .
d_call: .
cdr3_nt: TGTGCCAGCAGCAGACAGGGCACCGGGGAGCTGTTTTTT
cdr3_aa: CASSRQGTGELFF

v_call: TRBV2
j_call: TRBJ1-5
clone_size: .
d_call: TRBD1
cdr3_nt: TGTGCCAGCAGCAGGACAGGGACCAATCAGCCCCAGCATTTT
cdr3_aa: CASSRTGTNQPQHF

v_call: TRBV7-6
j_call: TRBJ1-1
clone_size: .
d_call: .
cdr3_nt: TGTGCCAGCAGCCCTACACAGGGATGGACTGAAGCTTTCTTT
cdr3_aa: CASSPTQGWTEAFF

v_call: TRBV9
j_call: TRBJ1-2
clone_size: .
d_call: TRBD1
cdr3_nt: TGTGCCAGCAGCGTAACAAAGGGGGGACAGGACTATGGCTACACCTTC
cdr3_aa: CASSVTKGGQDYGYTF

v_call: TRBV9
j_call: TRBJ2-6
clone_size: .
d_call: TRBD1
cdr3_nt: TGTGCCAGCAGCCCCCGACAGGGGGCCAACTCTGGGGCCAACGTCCTGACTTTC
cdr3_aa: CASSPRQGANSGANVLTF

v_call: TRBV7-9
j_call: TRBJ2-7
clone_size: .
d_call: .
cdr3_nt: TGTGCCAGCAGCTTAGGGTTCGGGAGCGCTAACGAGCAGTACTTC
cdr3_aa: CASSLGFGSANEQYF

v_call: TRBV5-1
j_call: TRBJ2-7
clone_size: .
d_call: .
cdr3_nt: TGCGCCAGCAGCTCAATGCGGGCCCCGTACGAGCAGTACTTC
cdr3_aa: CASSSMRAPYEQYF

v_call: TRBV6-5
j_call: TRBJ2-1
clone_size: .
d_call: .
cdr3_nt: TGTGCCAGCAGGGTGATAGAGGGCTCCTACAATGAGCAGTTCTTC
cdr3_aa: CASRVIEGSYNEQFF

v_call: TRBV28
j_call: TRBJ2-3
clone_size: .
d_call: TRBD2
cdr3_nt: TGTGCCAGCAGTTTCCGTACTAGCGGGGGCACAGATACGCAGTATTTT
cdr3_aa: CASSFRTSGGTDTQYF

v_call: TRBV28
j_call: TRBJ2-7
clone_size: .
d_call: TRBD2
cdr3_nt: TGTGCCAGCAGCCGACTAGCGGGAGGCTACGAGCAGTACTTC
cdr3_aa: CASSRLAGGYEQYF

v_call: TRBV11-3
j_call: TRBJ2-4
clone_size: .
d_call: .
cdr3_nt: TGTGCCAGCAGCGAACGCTATCGGGGAATGGACATTCAGTACTTC
cdr3_aa: CASSERYRGMDIQYF

v_call: TRBV6-1
j_call: TRBJ2-7
clone_size: .
d_call: .
cdr3_nt: TGTGCCAGCAGTGAAATAGGGGGTCGGACCCTAAGGAGTGAGCAGTACTTC
cdr3_aa: CASSEIGGRTLRSEQYF

v_call: TRBV27
j_call: TRBJ2-6
clone_size: .
d_call: .
cdr3_nt: TGTGCCAGCAGTACAGGGCTCTCTGGGGCCAACGTCCTGACTTTC
cdr3_aa: CASSTGLSGANVLTF

v_call: TRBV27
j_call: TRBJ2-7
clone_size: .
d_call: .
cdr3_nt: TGTGCCAGCCGTCTCACCCGGCAGGGTTTCTACGAGCAGTACTTC
cdr3_aa: CASRLTRQGFYEQYF

v_call: TRBV6-1
j_call: TRBJ1-5
clone_size: .
d_call: .
cdr3_nt: TGTGCCAGCAGTTGGGGACAAAATCAGCCCCAGCATTTT
cdr3_aa: CASSWGQNQPQHF

v_call: TRBV6-5
j_call: TRBJ2-5
clone_size: .
d_call: TRBD1
cdr3_nt: TGTGCCAGCAGTTACACAATGGGACAGGGACAAGAGACCCAGTACTTC
cdr3_aa: CASSYTMGQGQETQYF

v_call: TRBV7-8
j_call: TRBJ1-4
clone_size: .
d_call: .
cdr3_nt: TGTGCCAGCAGCTTCCATCGGGGGGGGGACCCTAATGAAAAACTGTTTTTT
cdr3_aa: CASSFHRGGDPNEKLFF

v_call: TRBV19
j_call: TRBJ2-7
clone_size: .
d_call: TRBD1
cdr3_nt: TGTGCCAGTAGGCCCGGGACAGGCACCTACGAGCAGTACTTC
cdr3_aa: CASRPGTGTYEQYF

v_call: TRBV25-1
j_call: TRBJ1-2
clone_size: .
d_call: .
cdr3_nt: TGTGCCAGCAGTGAATGGGGCAGGGACTATGGCTACACCTTC
cdr3_aa: CASSEWGRDYGYTF

v_call: TRBV28
j_call: TRBJ2-7
clone_size: .
d_call: TRBD2
cdr3_nt: TGTGCCACCCTCTGGCGGGAGGGCCGCGAGCAGTACTTC
cdr3_aa: CATLWREGREQYF

v_call: TRBV4-1
j_call: TRBJ2-7
clone_size: .
d_call: TRBD2
cdr3_nt: TGCGCCAGCAGCCAACCAACTAGCGGGAGGTACTCCTACGAGCAGTACTTC
cdr3_aa: CASSQPTSGRYSYEQYF

v_call: TRBV28
j_call: TRBJ1-5
clone_size: .
d_call: .
cdr3_nt: TGTGCCAGCAGACGGCGACAGTTGTATAGCAATCAGCCCCAGCATTTT
cdr3_aa: CASRRRQLYSNQPQHF

v_call: TRBV7-2
j_call: TRBJ2-7
clone_size: once
d_call: .
cdr3_nt: TGTGCCAGCAGCCTCCGGGACTCCTCCTACGAGCAGTACTTC
cdr3_aa: CASSLRDSSYEQYF

v_call: TRBV11-2
j_call: TRBJ2-7
clone_size: .
d_call: .
cdr3_nt: TGTGCCAGCAGCCTAGAGGCAGGGGGGGAGCAGTACTTC
cdr3_aa: CASSLEAGGEQYF

v_call: TRBV15
j_call: TRBJ1-4
clone_size: .
d_call: .
cdr3_nt: TGTGCCACCAGCAGAGATGGGGTACAGGGACTGTTTTTT
cdr3_aa: CATSRDGVQGLFF

v_call: TRBV9
j_call: TRBJ2-7
clone_size: .
d_call: TRBD1
cdr3_nt: TGTGCCAGCAGCATCGCAGGGGGTTTGGGCGAGCAGTACTTC
cdr3_aa: CASSIAGGLGEQYF

v_call: TRBV27
j_call: TRBJ1-1
clone_size: .
d_call: .
cdr3_nt: TGTGCCAGCAGCTCCGGACAGCAAGCTTTCTTT
cdr3_aa: CASSSGQQAFF

v_call: TRBV5-1
j_call: TRBJ2-1
clone_size: .
d_call: .
cdr3_nt: TGCGCCAGCAGCGGGTACAGGTACAATGAGCAGTTCTTC
cdr3_aa: CASSGYRYNEQFF

v_call: TRBV5-1
j_call: TRBJ1-2
clone_size: .
d_call: .
cdr3_nt: TGCGCCAGCAGCAGAAGGGGCGATGGCTACACCTTC
cdr3_aa: CASSRRGDGYTF

v_call: TRBV27
j_call: TRBJ2-3
clone_size: .
d_call: .
cdr3_nt: TGTGCCAGCAGTTTATCGAGTTCTAGGTACCTGTATTTT
cdr3_aa: CASSLSSSRYLYF

v_call: TRBV6-6
j_call: TRBJ1-2
clone_size: .
d_call: TRBD1
cdr3_nt: TGTGCCAGCAGTTACCAGGGACAGCGGAATGGCTACACCTTC
cdr3_aa: CASSYQGQRNGYTF

v_call: TRBV15
j_call: TRBJ2-2
clone_size: .
d_call: .
cdr3_nt: TGTGCCACCAGCAGAGATCTCGCCGGGGAGCTGTTTTTT
cdr3_aa: CATSRDLAGELFF

v_call: TRBV29-1
j_call: TRBJ2-7
clone_size: once
d_call: TRBD2
cdr3_nt: TGCAGCGCTGTTAGCGGGAGGGCCTACGAGCAGTACTTC
cdr3_aa: CSAVSGRAYEQYF

v_call: TRBV25-1
j_call: TRBJ2-3
clone_size: .
d_call: .
cdr3_nt: TGTGCCAGCAGTGAATTTGGGGCGACGCAGTATTTT
cdr3_aa: CASSEFGATQYF

v_call: TRBV27
j_call: TRBJ2-7
clone_size: .
d_call: .
cdr3_nt: TGTGCCAGCAGCCCCAACGGAGCCTCCTACGAGCAGTACTTC
cdr3_aa: CASSPNGASYEQYF